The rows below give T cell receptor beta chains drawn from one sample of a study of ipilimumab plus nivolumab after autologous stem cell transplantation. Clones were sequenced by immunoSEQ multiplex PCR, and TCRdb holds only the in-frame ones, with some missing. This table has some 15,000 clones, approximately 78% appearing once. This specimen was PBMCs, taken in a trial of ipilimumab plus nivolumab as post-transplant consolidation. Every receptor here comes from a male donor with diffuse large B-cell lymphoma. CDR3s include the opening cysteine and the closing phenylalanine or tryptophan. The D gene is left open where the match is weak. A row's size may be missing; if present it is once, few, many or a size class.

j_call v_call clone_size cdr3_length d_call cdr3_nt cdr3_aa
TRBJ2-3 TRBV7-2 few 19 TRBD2 TGTGCCAGCAGCTTAGTGCAGGGCCTCGGACTAGCGGGAGTATCTACGCAGTATTTT CASSLVQGLGLAGVSTQYF
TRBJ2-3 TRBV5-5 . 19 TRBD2 TGTGCCAGCAGCTTGGGACTAGCGGGAGAAGGGCTTGTCACAGATACGCAGTATTTT CASSLGLAGEGLVTDTQYF
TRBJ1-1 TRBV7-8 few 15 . TGTGCCAGCAGCTTAGGGGCCGGGCTGAGCACTGAAGCTTTCTTT CASSLGAGLSTEAFF
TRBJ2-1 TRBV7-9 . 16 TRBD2 TGTGCCAGCAGTCACAGACTAGCGGGGGTTGAGAATGAGCAGTTCTTC CASSHRLAGVENEQFF
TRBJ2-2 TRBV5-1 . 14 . TGCGCCAGCAGCTTGGCAGGGCGTACCGGGGAGCTGTTTTTT CASSLAGRTGELFF
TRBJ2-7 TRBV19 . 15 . TGTGCCAGTACCAAAGGGGCAGGGGTTTCCTACGAGCAGTACTTC CASTKGAGVSYEQYF
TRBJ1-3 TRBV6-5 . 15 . TGTGCCAGCAGCCCTGCGGGTACAGCTGGAAACACCATATATTTT CASSPAGTAGNTIYF
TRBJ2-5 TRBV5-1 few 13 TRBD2 TGCGCCAGCAGCGCGAGCGGGAGTGAGACCCAGTACTTC CASSASGSETQYF
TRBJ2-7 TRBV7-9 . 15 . TGTGCCAGCAGCTTAGACCCATCTCGATCGGAGGAGCAGTACTTC CASSLDPSRSEEQYF
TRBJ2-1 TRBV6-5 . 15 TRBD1 TGTGCCGTTAACGCCCGGGACAGGGGGATCAATGAGCAGTTCTTC CAVNARDRGINEQFF
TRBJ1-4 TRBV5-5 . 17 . TGTGCCAGCAGCTTGGCAAGATCGGGGTTCTCTAATGAAAAACTGTTTTTT CASSLARSGFSNEKLFF
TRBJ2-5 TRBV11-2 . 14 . TGTGCCAGCAGCTTAGAAGGGGGGAAAGAGACCCAGTACTTC CASSLEGGKETQYF
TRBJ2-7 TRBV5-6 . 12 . TGTGCCAGCAGCTTGATGGCGTCCGAGCAGTACTTC CASSLMASEQYF
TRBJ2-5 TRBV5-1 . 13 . TGCGCCACCCGGAGGGGCGCGGGAGAGACCCAGTACTTC CATRRGAGETQYF
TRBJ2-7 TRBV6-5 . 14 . TGTGCCAGCAGTTCCGTAGCGGCCACCTACGAGCAGTACTTC CASSSVAATYEQYF
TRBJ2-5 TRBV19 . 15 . TGTGCCAGTACCCACCGTAGCATAACCAGGGAGACCCAGTACTTC CASTHRSITRETQYF
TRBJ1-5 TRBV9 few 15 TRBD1 TGTGCCAGCAGCGCCGGACAGGGAAGCAATCAGCCCCAGCATTTT CASSAGQGSNQPQHF
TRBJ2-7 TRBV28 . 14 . TGTGCCAGCAGTTTAATCGGGGGAGCCTACGAGCAGTACTTC CASSLIGGAYEQYF
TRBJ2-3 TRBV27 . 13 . TGTGCCAGCATGGACGGGGTCACAGATACGCAGTATTTT CASMDGVTDTQYF
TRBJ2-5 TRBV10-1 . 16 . TGCGCCAGCAGTGACCGGGGGCCCATAAACCAAGAGACCCAGTACTTC CASSDRGPINQETQYF
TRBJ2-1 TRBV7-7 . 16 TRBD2 TGTGCCAGCAGCCCCCAACTAGCGGGGAGAAACAATGAGCAGTTCTTC CASSPQLAGRNNEQFF
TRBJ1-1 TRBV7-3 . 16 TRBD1 TGTGCCAGCAGCTTAATCCCAACAGGGGGCCCCGCTGAAGCTTTCTTT CASSLIPTGGPAEAFF
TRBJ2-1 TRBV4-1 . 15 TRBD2 TGCGCCAGCAGCCCCCCGGGGGGGCCGACGAATGAGCAGTTCTTC CASSPPGGPTNEQFF
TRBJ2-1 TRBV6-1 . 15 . TGTGCCAGCAGTGAAGGAGGGTTCCCCTACAATGAGCAGTTCTTC CASSEGGFPYNEQFF
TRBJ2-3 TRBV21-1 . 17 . TGTGCCAGCAGCACCCCCTCTCGGGTTCTACCCACAGATACGCAGTATTTT CASSTPSRVLPTDTQYF
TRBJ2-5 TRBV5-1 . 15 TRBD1 TGCGCCAGCAGCTTGGTGGCAGGGGGACAAGAGACCCAGTACTTC CASSLVAGGQETQYF